The next 14 T cell receptor beta chains were all read from a single sample in a study of long-term antiretroviral therapy in people with HIV. The libraries were made with immunoSEQ v3.0 at survey level. Only in-frame clones appear in the TCRdb table, and some are missing; sequencing was by immunoSEQ multiplex PCR. This sample carries about 23,000 clones, 88% of them seen once, and the ten largest clones take approximately 5.9%. Sequenced material: unsorted PBMCs, taken 0.6 years after starting antiretroviral therapy. These receptors came from a man aged 60-69 years with HIV.

V is TRBV15 and J is TRBJ2-7; 8 nucleotides match TRBD1. The CDR3 has 13 residues. Germline lookup yields CDR1 LNHNV and CDR2 YYDKDF (reference sequence). V shed 8 bases and J 5 bases; nucleotides not matched to a gene: 8. CDR3 sequence (DNA): TGTGCCACCTGGGACAGGCAATCGCACGAGCAGTACTTC. This codes for CATWDRQSHEQYF.

The V and J genes are TRBV4-1 and TRBJ2-1; D ambiguous. V dropped 3 bases and J dropped 5 bases, with 17 bases sitting between them. This CDR3 has 16 amino acids. Germline V CDR1 and CDR2: MGHRA, YSYEKL. In DNA form, the CDR3 reads TGCGCCAGCAGCCACCCCCCGTCGCGGCAAAACAATGAGCAGTTCTTC. Residues: CASSHPPSRQNNEQFF.

The CDR3 DNA follows: TGTGCCAGCAGTGCTTTCACCGGGACTTCCTATCAGCCCCAGCATTTT. It encodes CASSAFTGTSYQPQHF. The rearrangement joins TRBV6-1 to TRBJ1-5; D possibly corresponds to TRBD1 (5 bases). Germline loops: CDR1 MNHNS, CDR2 SASEGT. Trimming left V 4 bases short and J 5 bases short, with 18 bases between. The CDR3 totals 16 residues.

This CDR3 reads CASSQAGTASTDTQYF. The DNA for the CDR3 is TGCGCCAGCAGCCAAGCCGGGACTGCTAGCACAGATACGCAGTATTTT. The gene calls are TRBV4-3 and TRBJ2-3; a possible D gene is TRBD2 (6 bases). The V gene's germline CDR1 is LGHNA and CDR2 YSLEER. This CDR3 has 16 amino acids. The V end was cut by 1 base, the J end by 0 bases, with 11 bases between.

This chain links TRBV5-4 with TRBJ2-3, with a weak D call TRBD2 (5 bases). This CDR3 region has 12 residues. V lost 4 bases and J lost 6, with 9 bases in between. Germline CDR1 is SGHNT and CDR2 is YYREEE (reference sequence). CDR3 bases: TGTGCCAGCAGCCGAGGGTCGGATACGCAGTATTTT. Translation gives CASSRGSDTQYF. Drawing the rest from reference TRBV5-4 and TRBJ2-3, the complete variable domain is ETGVTQSPTHLIKTRGQQVTLRCSSQSGHNTVSWYQQALGQGPQFIFQYYREEENGRGNFPPRFSGLQFPNYSSELNVNALELDDSALYLCASSRGSDTQYFGPGTRLTVL.

The rearrangement uses TRBV5-4 and TRBJ1-2; D uncertain. Germline assignment: CDR1 SGHNT and CDR2 YYREEE (reference sequence). The CDR3 length is 15 residues. V was cut by 6 bases and J by 6 bases, with 21 bases left in between. The CDR3 coding sequence is TGTGCCAGCAATTTTGATAAGTTCGCGGACCATGGCTACACCTTC. It translates to CASNFDKFADHGYTF.

The chain carries TRBV27 and TRBJ1-1, with D possibly matching TRBD1 (5 bases). The germline V and J ends were trimmed by 5 bases and 6 bases, with 13 bases remaining between them. The CDR3 has 13 amino acids. The germline V gene has CDR1 MNHEY and CDR2 SMNVEV (reference sequence). Here the CDR3 reads CASSVRGGAEAFF. The DNA of the CDR3 is TGTGCCAGCAGTGTAAGGGGCGGGGCTGAAGCTTTCTTT.

The genes are TRBV7-2 and TRBJ2-3, with 12 bases that match TRBD2. There are 16 residues in the CDR3. In germline, CDR1 is SGHTA, CDR2 FQGNSA. Trimming took 5 bases from V and 2 from J; bases not matched to a gene: 5. This CDR3 reads CASSAGLAGNTDTQYF. The CDR3 DNA reads TGTGCCAGCAGCGCAGGACTAGCGGGGAACACAGATACGCAGTATTTT.

The chain recombines TRBV7-3 with TRBJ2-3; a possible D gene is TRBD2 (5 bases). V gave up 1 base and J gave up 0 bases, with 8 bases separating them. Germline lookup yields CDR1 SGHTA and CDR2 FQGTGA. The CDR3 loop spans 15 amino acids. CDR3 coding DNA: TGTGCCAGCAGCTTAAGCGGGTGGAGCACAGATACGCAGTATTTT. Translation gives CASSLSGWSTDTQYF.

The CDR3 is CASSVRAGGEGNTIYF. Written as DNA, the CDR3 is TGTGCCAGCAGCGTGAGGGCAGGGGGCGAGGGAAACACCATATATTTT. V usage is TRBV9 and J usage is TRBJ1-3; 8 bases line up with TRBD1. V dropped 2 bases and J dropped 4; count of bases not matched to a gene: 8. The CDR3 runs to 16 residues. Per the germline V gene, CDR1 is SGDLS and CDR2 is YYNGEE.

J is TRBJ2-1 and V is TRBV27; 10 bases are shared with TRBD2. In germline, CDR1 is MNHEY, CDR2 SMNVEV (reference sequence). J was trimmed by 4 bases and V by 5 bases; bases with no gene match: 5. The CDR3 length is 15 residues. The CDR3 nucleotides read TGTGCCAGCAGTATCACTAGCGGGACTTACAATGAGCAGTTCTTC. This encodes CASSITSGTYNEQFF.

The V call is TRBV5-1, the J call TRBJ2-3, with TRBD2 as a possible D gene (6 bases). The germline gives CDR1 SGHRS, CDR2 YFSETQ. The CDR3 spans 15 residues. The V end was cut by 0 bases, the J end by 1 base, with 9 bases between. The CDR3 DNA reads as TGCGCCAGCAGCTTGGAATTAGCGGGCACAGATACGCAGTATTTT. This encodes CASSLELAGTDTQYF.

This chain connects TRBV20-1 to TRBJ1-2, with TRBD1 as a possible D gene (5 bases). V shed 6 bases and J shed 8 bases, with 10 bases lying between them. Germline V CDR1 and CDR2: DFQATT, SNEGSKA (reference sequence). The CDR3 extends over 10 amino acids. The DNA for the CDR3 is TGCAGTGCCCCAGGGAGCGGCTACACCTTC. This encodes CSAPGSGYTF.

The V and J genes are TRBV5-1 and TRBJ2-6, with TRBD2 identical over 12 bases. Germline CDR1 and CDR2: SGHRS and YFSETQ. With 1 base clipped from V and 0 bases from J, the junction kept 5 bases outside the gene matches. This CDR3 spans 19 amino acids. CDR3 DNA sequence: TGCGCCAGCAGCTTGCCCCTGACTAGCGGGAGCTCTGGGGCCAACGTCCTGACTTTC. Encoded protein: CASSLPLTSGSSGANVLTF.